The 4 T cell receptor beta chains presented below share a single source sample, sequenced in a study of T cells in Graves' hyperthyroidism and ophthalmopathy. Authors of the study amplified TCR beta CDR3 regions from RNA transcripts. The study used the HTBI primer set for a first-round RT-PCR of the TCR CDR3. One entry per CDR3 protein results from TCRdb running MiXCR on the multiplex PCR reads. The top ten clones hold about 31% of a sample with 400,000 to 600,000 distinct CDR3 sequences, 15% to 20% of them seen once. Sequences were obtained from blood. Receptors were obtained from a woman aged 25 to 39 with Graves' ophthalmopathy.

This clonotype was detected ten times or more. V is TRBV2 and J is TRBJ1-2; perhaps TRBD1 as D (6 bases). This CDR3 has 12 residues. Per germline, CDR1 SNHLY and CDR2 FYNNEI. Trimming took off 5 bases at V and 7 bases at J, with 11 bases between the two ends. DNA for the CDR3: TGTGCCAGCAGTAAGGGACAAGCTGGCTACACCTTC. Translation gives CASSKGQAGYTF.

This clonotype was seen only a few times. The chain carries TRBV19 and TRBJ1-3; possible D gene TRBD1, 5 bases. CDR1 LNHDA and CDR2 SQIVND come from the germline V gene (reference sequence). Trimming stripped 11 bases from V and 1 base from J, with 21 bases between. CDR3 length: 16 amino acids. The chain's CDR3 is CASYGAATYSGNTIYF. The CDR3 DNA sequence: TGTGCCTCCTACGGGGCAGCCACCTATTCTGGAAACACCATATATTTT.

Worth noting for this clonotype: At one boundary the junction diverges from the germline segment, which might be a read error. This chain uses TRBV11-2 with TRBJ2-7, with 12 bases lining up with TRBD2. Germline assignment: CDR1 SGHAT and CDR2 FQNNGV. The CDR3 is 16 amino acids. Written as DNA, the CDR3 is TGTGCCAGCAGCCCCGGACTAGCGGGACCCTCCGACGAGCAGTACTTC. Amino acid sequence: CASSPGLAGPSDEQYF.

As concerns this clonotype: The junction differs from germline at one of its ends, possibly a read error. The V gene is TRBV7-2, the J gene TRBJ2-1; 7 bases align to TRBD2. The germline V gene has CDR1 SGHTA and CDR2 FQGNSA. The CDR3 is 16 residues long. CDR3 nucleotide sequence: TGCGCCAGCAGCCTGACTAGCTCGAGCTCCTACAATGAGCAGTTCTTC. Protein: CASSLTSSSSYNEQFF.